This T cell receptor (beta chain) emerged from a study of T cell responses to AZD1222 COVID-19 vaccine. Study information: Second-dose groups at about 4 or about 12 weeks were pooled.

Method: immunoSEQ multiplex PCR; TCRdb's copy keeps in-frame clones and lacks some. The table records over 85,000 clones, about 90% of them present only once. Germline assignment: CDR1 MNHEY and CDR2 SMNVEV (reference sequence). The CDR3 consists of 14 residues. V was pared by 2 bases and J by 3 bases, with 11 bases between. In the case of this clone: The antigen remains undetermined.

Study-wide results and caveats: The study sampled repertoires only after the peak T cell response. Donors were mostly white British, more females; clonal diversity possibly underestimated.

This sequence joins TRBV27 and TRBJ2-7; TRBD2 might be the D (6 bases). The sequencing used peripheral blood, collected on day 0 of AZD1222 vaccination. The receptor comes from an adult in good health. For the CDR3, the DNA is TGTGCCAGCAGTTTAGGAGGGTCGGGCTACGAGCAGTACTTC. Translation gives CASSLGGSGYEQYF.